These 30 T cell receptor beta chains were sequenced from one sample in a study of cytomegalovirus exposure and HLA in healthy donors. PCR involved 60 Vbeta and 13 Jbeta primers. Using immunoSEQ multiplex PCR, the repertoire was profiled, and TCRdb retains in-frame clones only, with some absent. Across fewer than 100,000 clones, the top ten clones capture about 0.5% of the sample. Material: PBMCs. The source of these receptors is a man aged 45 to 65 in good health and CMV-seronegative.

The J gene is TRBJ1-2, the V gene TRBV6-6; no clear D. V shed 7 bases and J shed 2 bases, with 11 bases lying between them. Per the germline V gene, CDR1 is MNHNY and CDR2 is SVGAGI (reference sequence). The CDR3 length is 13 residues. The CDR3 protein is CASILGRNYGYTF. CDR3 coding DNA: TGTGCCAGCATCCTCGGCAGGAACTATGGCTACACCTTC.

CDR3 sequence: CASSRTGFTETQYF. DNA of the CDR3: TGTGCCAGCAGCCGGACAGGGTTTACGGAGACCCAGTACTTC. This chain links TRBV9 with TRBJ2-5, with 8 nucleotides matching TRBD1. Germline CDR1 SGDLS, CDR2 YYNGEE. V was clipped by 4 bases and J by 5 bases; unmatched bases: 7. The length of the CDR3 is 14 residues.

This chain uses TRBV10-1 with TRBJ1-1; possible D gene TRBD1, 6 bases. The germline V gene has CDR1 WNHNN and CDR2 SYGVQD (reference sequence). The CDR3 totals 13 residues. Trimming cost V 4 bases and J 1 base, with 7 bases left between them. The CDR3 here is CASSGTENTEAFF. DNA of the CDR3: TGCGCCAGCAGTGGGACAGAGAACACTGAAGCTTTCTTT.

V and J are TRBV5-1 and TRBJ1-5; D gene unclear. The germline V and J ends were trimmed by 1 base and 4 bases, with 9 bases remaining between them. This CDR3 comprises 14 residues. CDR1 and CDR2 from the germline V gene are SGHRS and YFSETQ. This chain's CDR3 is CASSLFPDNQPQHF. CDR3 sequence (DNA): TGCGCCAGCAGCTTGTTCCCAGATAATCAGCCCCAGCATTTT.

The chain recombines TRBV29-1 with TRBJ2-1; TRBD2 aligns across 7 bases. In germline, CDR1 is SQVTM, CDR2 ANQGSEA. V lost 4 bases, J lost 2 bases, and 8 bases stayed unmatched. The CDR3 totals 15 residues. CDR3 bases: TGCAGCGTTGTACTCTCCGGGACTACCTACAATGAGCAGTTCTTC. It yields the protein CSVVLSGTTYNEQFF.

Comments on this clone: At one end, the junction sequence differs from germline, possibly due to a read error. J is TRBJ2-3 and V is TRBV7-7; 15 bases line up with TRBD2. The CDR3 contains 16 residues. In germline, CDR1 is SSHAT, CDR2 FNYEAQ (reference sequence). The CDR3 spells CASSRGLAGGPDTQYF. CDR3 in DNA: TGTGCTAGCAGCCGTGGACTAGCGGGGGGGCCGGATACGCAGTATTTT.

This chain uses TRBV15 with TRBJ2-7; maybe TRBD1 (6 bases). The germline V gene encodes CDR1 LNHNV and CDR2 YYDKDF (reference sequence). The CDR3 covers 17 residues. Trimming took off 6 bases at V and 0 bases at J, with 21 bases between the two ends. The CDR3 loop reads CATRNGGPRDTSYEQYF. Written as DNA, the CDR3 is TGTGCCACCAGAAATGGCGGACCCCGGGACACCTCCTACGAGCAGTACTTC. The whole variable domain, filled in from reference TRBV15 and TRBJ2-7, reads DAMVIQNPRYQVTQFGKPVTLSCSQTLNHNVMYWYQQKSSQAPKLLFHYYDKDFNNEADTPDNFQSRRPNTSFCFLDIRSPGLGDTAMYLCATRNGGPRDTSYEQYFGPGTRLTVT.

The chain couples TRBV7-9 to TRBJ1-4; D unclear. Germline V lookup: CDR1 SEHNR, CDR2 FQNEAQ (reference sequence). V was trimmed by 2 bases and J by 5 bases, leaving 9 bases between them. The CDR3 is made up of 14 amino acids. CDR3 amino acids: CASSLRLINEKLFF. In DNA form, the CDR3 reads TGTGCCAGCAGCTTACGACTTATCAATGAAAAACTGTTTTTT.

Written as DNA, the CDR3 is TGTGCCAGCAGCGTAGGGACACATCAGTCCTACGAGCAGTACTTC. It is translated as CASSVGTHQSYEQYF. The chain employs TRBV9 and TRBJ2-7; possible D gene TRBD1, 5 bases. In germline, CDR1 is SGDLS, CDR2 YYNGEE. Deletions cut 0 bases from V and 1 base from J, with 11 bases between. This CDR3 comprises 15 residues.

The rearrangement uses TRBV19 and TRBJ1-6, with TRBD1 matching over 8 bases. CDR1 LNHDA and CDR2 SQIVND come from the germline V gene (reference sequence). CDR3 length: 19 residues. The V gene end was trimmed by 7 bases and the J gene end by 6 bases; junction bases not matched to a gene: 20. The CDR3 DNA follows: TGTGCCAGTACCCAAACCCGAACCGGGACAGGATTCTTTAATTCACCCCTCCACTTT. It translates to CASTQTRTGTGFFNSPLHF.

V usage is TRBV2 and J usage is TRBJ1-1, with 9 bases identical to TRBD1. The CDR3 runs 15 residues. J was trimmed by 5 bases and V by 4 bases; bases with no gene match: 8. The germline V gene has CDR1 SNHLY and CDR2 FYNNEI. CDR3 in amino acids: CASSGTGQGRTEAFF. CDR3 nucleotide sequence: TGTGCCAGCAGTGGGACGGGACAGGGAAGAACTGAAGCTTTCTTT.

The chain couples TRBV5-4 to TRBJ2-3, with D possibly TRBD1 on 5 matching bases. The CDR3 is made up of 14 amino acids. Trimming pared 0 bases from V and 4 bases from J, leaving 9 bases between. Germline loops: CDR1 SGHNT, CDR2 YYREEE (reference sequence). CDR3 protein: CASSLAQGADTQYF. The DNA of the CDR3 is TGTGCCAGCAGCTTGGCCCAGGGTGCAGATACGCAGTATTTT.

The chain couples TRBV7-2 to TRBJ1-6, with D perhaps matching TRBD1 (6 bases). Looked up from germline, CDR1 is SGHTA and CDR2 is FQGNSA. The germline V and J ends were trimmed by 5 bases and 1 base, with 12 bases remaining between them. The CDR3 extends over 16 amino acids. This chain's CDR3 is CASSADSWSYNSPLHF. The DNA for the CDR3 is TGTGCCAGCAGCGCGGACAGCTGGTCCTATAATTCACCCCTCCACTTT.

The V call is TRBV18, the J call TRBJ1-3; 8 positions agree with TRBD1. The junction had 11 bases not matched to a gene; V was cut back by 6 bases and J by 4 bases. This CDR3 is 16 amino acids long. Germline-derived CDR1 and CDR2 are KGHSH and LQKENI. CDR3 in amino acids: CASSPMSDRGGNTIYF. In DNA form, the CDR3 reads TGTGCCAGCTCGCCTATGTCCGACAGGGGAGGAAACACCATATATTTT.

The rearrangement uses TRBV2 and TRBJ2-7; D is possibly TRBD1 (6 bases). In germline, CDR1 is SNHLY, CDR2 FYNNEI. Trimming shortened V by 5 bases and J by 4 bases, and 12 bases separated the two germline ends. This CDR3 region has 13 residues. CDR3 sequence (DNA): TGTGCCAGCAGTTTCGGACAGATATACGAGCAGTACTTC. This translates into CASSFGQIYEQYF.

The chain has TRBV18 and TRBJ2-5, with TRBD2 matching 8 bases. The better agreement between TRBJ2-7 and the DNA end casts doubt on the J call. The CDR3 length is 15 residues. CDR1 and CDR2 from the germline V gene are KGHSH and LQKENI. In DNA, the CDR3 is TGTGCCAGCTCCCCGTGGGGAGCGGGGGAATACGAGCAGTACTTC. Its protein product is CASSPWGAGEYEQYF.

V gene TRBV5-6 combines with J gene TRBJ2-2; D perhaps matches TRBD1 (5 bases). Per the germline V gene, CDR1 is SGHDT and CDR2 is YYEEEE. The CDR3 covers 16 residues. The ends were cut back, 4 bases at V and 0 bases at J, with 13 bases in the middle. The CDR3 sequence is CASSGLQDANTGELFF. The CDR3 nucleotides are TGTGCCAGCAGCGGATTACAGGACGCGAACACCGGGGAGCTGTTTTTT.

The chain is built from TRBV19 and TRBJ1-6; maybe TRBD1 (6 bases). This CDR3 contains 14 residues. Trimming shortened V by 0 bases and J by 14 bases, and 14 bases separated the two germline ends. CDR1 is LNHDA and CDR2 is SQIVND in the germline V gene (reference sequence). In DNA form, the CDR3 reads TGTGCCAGTAGTATAGATGGGGGTCGACAGGCCCTCCACTTT. Translation: CASSIDGGRQALHF.

The CDR3 DNA reads TGTGCCAGCTCAACTTCAACTAATGAAAAACTGTTTTTT. The encoded protein is CASSTSTNEKLFF. This sequence joins TRBV18 and TRBJ1-4, with no clear D. The germline V and J ends were trimmed by 5 bases and 0 bases, with 4 bases remaining between them. CDR1 and CDR2 (germline): KGHSH, LQKENI. This CDR3 comprises 13 residues.

The chain is built from TRBV25-1 and TRBJ2-1, with a tentative D call TRBD1 (6 bases). V lost 2 bases and J lost 0, with 17 bases in between. Germline CDR1 reads MGHDK; CDR2 reads SYGVNS. The CDR3 totals 18 residues. CDR3 nucleotide sequence: TGTGCCAGCAGTGAACCCTTGTTGACAGGTCGCTCCTACAATGAGCAGTTCTTC. As protein: CASSEPLLTGRSYNEQFF.

The rearrangement joins TRBV7-9 to TRBJ1-5; D is unclear. CDR1 and CDR2 from the germline V gene are SEHNR and FQNEAQ (reference sequence). The CDR3 covers 14 residues. Deletions cut 5 bases from V and 6 bases from J, with 14 bases between. CDR3 coding DNA: TGTGCCAGCAGCGCCGACCCCCCAGGTCAGCCCCAGCATTTT. Translated, it gives CASSADPPGQPQHF.

The CDR3: CASSIQDSSYEQYF. As DNA, the CDR3 is TGTGCCAGTAGTATACAGGACAGTTCCTACGAGCAGTACTTC. The chain combines TRBV19 with TRBJ2-7; TRBD1 is a possible D gene (6 bases). CDR1 and CDR2 (germline): LNHDA, SQIVND (reference sequence). Deletions cut 2 bases from V and 1 base from J, with 9 bases between. This CDR3 has 14 residues. Drawing the rest from reference TRBV19 and TRBJ2-7, the complete variable domain is DGGITQSPKYLFRKEGQNVTLSCEQNLNHDAMYWYRQDPGQGLRLIYYSQIVNDFQKGDIAEGYSVSREKKESFPLTVTSAQKNPTAFYLCASSIQDSSYEQYFGPGTRLTVT.

The genes are TRBV5-4 and TRBJ2-6, with a possible D match to TRBD1 (6 bases). Trimming left V 4 bases short and J 0 bases short, with 8 bases between. From germline, CDR1 is SGHNT and CDR2 YYREEE (reference sequence). The CDR3 runs 15 residues. The CDR3 loop is CASSLQGSGANVLTF. CDR3 bases: TGTGCCAGCAGCCTACAGGGCTCTGGGGCCAACGTCCTGACTTTC.

The chain has TRBV6-5 and TRBJ1-1, with D perhaps TRBD1 (6 bases). V was pared by 2 bases and J by 6 bases, with 13 bases between. Germline V gene sequence: CDR1 MNHEY, CDR2 SVGAGI. CDR3 length: 14 amino acids. CDR3 DNA: TGTGCCAGCAGTTACCAAACAGGGAGCCCTGAAGCTTTCTTT. Translation gives CASSYQTGSPEAFF.

The chain links TRBV7-3 to TRBJ2-3, with 7 positions matching TRBD1. The V gene end was trimmed by 5 bases and the J gene end by 1 base; junction bases not matched to a gene: 9. From germline, CDR1 is SGHTA and CDR2 FQGTGA. This CDR3 is built from 16 residues. For the CDR3, the DNA is TGTGCCAGCAGCCCCAGGGGGACCCTTCGCACAGATACGCAGTATTTT. Its translation: CASSPRGTLRTDTQYF.

V usage is TRBV5-4 and J usage is TRBJ2-7; no clear D. Trimming pared 3 bases from V and 1 base from J, leaving 5 bases between. Germline V gene lookup returns CDR1 SGHNT and CDR2 YYREEE (reference sequence). The CDR3 is 12 residues long. The chain's CDR3 is CASSSESYEQYF. CDR3 nucleotide sequence: TGTGCCAGCAGCTCGGAGTCCTACGAGCAGTACTTC.

J is TRBJ2-7 and V is TRBV5-6; D may be TRBD1 (6 bases). V was cut by 1 base and J by 5 bases, with 10 bases left in between. This CDR3 spans 13 amino acids. Germline lookup yields CDR1 SGHDT and CDR2 YYEEEE. The CDR3, as DNA: TGTGCCAGCAGCTTGAAAGGACAGAACGAGCAGTACTTC. This translates into CASSLKGQNEQYF.

The V call is TRBV18, the J call TRBJ2-3, with D possibly being TRBD1 (5 bases). Germline CDR1 reads KGHSH; CDR2 reads LQKENI. The CDR3 totals 15 residues. V lost 2 bases and J 1 base, leaving 10 bases between the germline ends. CDR3 bases: TGTGCCAGCTCACCAGAGGCCAGGGGCACAGATACGCAGTATTTT. Protein: CASSPEARGTDTQYF.

The gene calls are TRBV7-8 and TRBJ1-5; no reliable D call. This CDR3 is built from 13 residues. Germline V gene lookup returns CDR1 SGHVS and CDR2 FQNEAQ. V was trimmed by 5 bases and J by 0 bases, leaving 5 bases between them. The CDR3 DNA reads as TGTGCCAGCAGCCCGTATAGCAATCAGCCCCAGCATTTT. It encodes CASSPYSNQPQHF.

This chain's CDR3 is CASSYGVLGTNEKLFF. As DNA, the CDR3 is TGTGCCAGCAGCTATGGAGTGCTCGGAACTAATGAAAAACTGTTTTTT. The V call is TRBV5-4, the J call TRBJ1-4; D gene uncertain. The CDR3 is 16 amino acids. Germline CDR1 and CDR2: SGHNT and YYREEE (reference sequence). V lost 3 bases and J 1 base, leaving 13 bases between the germline ends.